This TCR beta chain is drawn from a study of blood T cell repertoires in COVID-19 (dated by TCRdb to about 2020). Regarding the research as a whole: The collaborator samples originated in the United States, Italy and Spain and spanned the acute and convalescent phases of COVID-19. The material from the prospective study consisted of cDNA or gDNA derived from T cells, B-cell-depleted T cells, or PBMCs. Where available, HLA class I and class II types were taken from metadata supplied by the sample provider and were not determined by assay-based typing. A de-identified subject ID, COVID-19 status, age in years and sex were almost always included in the sample metadata. Samples were obtained from the ongoing ImmuneRACE study (first 160 participants) and from about 1,300 subjects provided by 6 global collaborators. The dataset comprised deeply sampled blood TCRbeta repertoires from subjects exposed to, actively infected with, or recovered from COVID-19. A freely available public database, intended as a resource for researchers studying the immune response to SARS-CoV-2, is where the repertoires were released. Here is what the overall study found, with its caveats: Clinical and demographic metadata were provided uncurated, with the amount varying by source and participant.

Whole blood was collected in K2EDTA tubes by collaborating institutions according to the institutions' own protocols. For TCRbeta analysis, collaborator samples were shipped as frozen whole blood, as isolated PBMCs, or as DNA extracted from either sample type. TCRbeta CDR3 regions were amplified from genomic DNA using the immunoSEQ Assay, a bias-controlled multiplex PCR. As for the authors' bioinformatics: The number of nucleated cells in each sample was estimated by amplification of reference gene primers within the assay. To quantify the absolute abundance of each unique TCRbeta CDR3 rearrangement, sequence reads were collapsed and filtered. For each sample, productive Simpson clonality was calculated by taking the square root of Simpson's diversity index across productive rearrangements. TCRdb stores this immuneACCESS table with in-frame sequences only. Part of the clones is absent; in the studies checked, under half of the shortfall reflects unresolved V genes, and no reason is known for the rest. V and J calls and clone size are given by that table; D and trimming were obtained from the DNA. The sample records 250,000 to 300,000 clones, roughly 89% of which are singletons. Approximately 2.2% of the sample belongs to the ten largest clones.

Concerning this clone itself: No cognate antigen has been identified for it. Per-base qualities were not stored, and no clone one base away is much larger.

The receptor was derived from a man aged 45 to 65 with acute or convalescent COVID-19. Sequencing was carried out using peripheral blood.

The CDR3 in this case is CASSLRIREKGETQYF. The DNA reads as follows: TGCGCCAGCAGCTTAAGGATCCGGGAAAAGGGAGAGACCCAGTACTTC. The sequence links TRBV5-1 to TRBJ2-5, with TRBD2 tentatively as D gene (5 bases match). The CDR3 runs 16 amino acids, cysteine and phenylalanine included. Solely the CDR3 DNA is kept, with 48 bases framed from the first base. Trimming at the junction amounts to 2 bases on V and 4 bases on J, and the germline ends lie 18 bases apart. From the germline V gene, CDR1 is SGHRS and CDR2 is YFSETQ.